Presented here are 14 T cell receptor beta chains from one specimen sequenced in a study of CD8 T cells in ankylosing spondylitis. These receptors are not linked to any known antigen. TCRdb re-derived calls from the 5' RACE reads in MiXCR, one entry per CDR3 protein. Of about 390,000 distinct CDR3 sequences listed, about 20% are singletons. Study conclusions and caveats: In ankylosing spondylitis blood, a motif of several highly homologous TCR beta variants appeared characteristic.

The sequenced sample was blood, either unsorted or a sorted T cell fraction (not recorded which). All receptors come from a male donor with ankylosing spondylitis.

This clonotype was observed a few times. V usage is TRBV6-1 and J usage is TRBJ1-4; TRBD1 might be the D (6 bases). Germline V gene lookup returns CDR1 MNHNS and CDR2 SASEGT. This CDR3 comprises 14 residues. CDR3 DNA sequence: TGTGCTATCAAGCATGGACAGAATAATGAAAAACTGTTTTTT. Its translation is CAIKHGQNNEKLFF.

The gene calls are TRBV10-3 and TRBJ1-1; TRBD1 agrees at 8 bases. Germline V lookup: CDR1 ENHRY, CDR2 SYGVKD. The CDR3 has 13 residues. Losses at the gene ends were 6 bases for V and 3 bases for J; bases not matched to a gene: 3. CDR3 in DNA: TGTGCCATCAGCTGGGACAGGTACACTGAAGCTTTCTTT. This translates into CAISWDRYTEAFF.

This clonotype was observed a few times. The J gene is TRBJ2-1, the V gene TRBV27, with D uncertain. From germline, CDR1 is MNHEY and CDR2 SMNVEV (reference sequence). The CDR3 has 17 amino acids. V dropped 4 bases and J dropped 0 bases, with 16 bases sitting between them. CDR3 sequence reads: CASSSITTLSSYNEQFF. The CDR3 region has the DNA TGTGCCAGCAGTTCCATCACCACTCTTAGCTCCTACAATGAGCAGTTCTTC.

The chain uses TRBV28 and TRBJ2-1; D could derive from TRBD1 or TRBD2 (6 bases each). V was clipped by 3 bases and J by 3 bases, with 18 bases between them. Germline-derived CDR1 and CDR2 are MDHEN and SYDVKM. The CDR3 contains 17 residues. This chain's CDR3 is CASSLGGGNYLYNEQFF. The CDR3 nucleotides are TGTGCCAGCAGTTTGGGGGGCGGAAACTACCTCTACAATGAGCAGTTCTTC.

This clonotype appeared a few times. The V gene is TRBV3-1, the J gene TRBJ2-7, with 10 nucleotides matching TRBD1. Germline V gene sequence: CDR1 LGHDT, CDR2 YNNKEL (reference sequence). This CDR3 contains 16 residues. The junction had 9 bases not matched to a gene; V was cut back by 4 bases and J by 3 bases. The CDR3 spells CASSLMTGTGVYEQYF. CDR3 DNA: TGTGCCAGCAGCCTAATGACCGGGACAGGGGTCTACGAGCAGTACTTC.

V gene TRBV7-9 combines with J gene TRBJ2-1; D is unclear. Germline values: CDR1 SEHNR, CDR2 FQNEAQ (reference sequence). The CDR3 spans 12 residues. The CDR3 coding sequence is TGTGCGGCCAGCGTGAGAGACAATGAGCAGTTCTTC. It specifies CAASVRDNEQFF.

This clonotype was detected a few times. This sequence joins TRBV20-1 and TRBJ1-5; 7 nucleotides agree with TRBD1. V was pared by 5 bases and J by 5 bases, with 9 bases of the junction left unmatched. The germline V gene encodes CDR1 DFQATT and CDR2 SNEGSKA (reference sequence). There are 14 residues in the CDR3. CDR3 amino acids: CSARQTDRDQPQHF. Written as DNA, the CDR3 is TGCAGTGCTCGCCAGACCGACAGGGATCAGCCCCAGCATTTT.

The chain recombines TRBV7-8 with TRBJ2-7, with a weak D call TRBD1 (5 bases). Trimming removed 3 bases at V and 2 bases at J, with 20 bases between. Germline CDR1 is SGHVS and CDR2 is FQNEAQ. This CDR3 has 17 residues. The CDR3 region has the DNA TGTGCCAGCAGCTTTAACAGGCCTGAACCTTCCACCTACGAGCAGTACTTC. It specifies CASSFNRPEPSTYEQYF. The full variable domain, with the rest looked up from reference TRBV7-8 and TRBJ2-7, is GAGVSQSPRYKVAKRGQDVALRCDPISGHVSLFWYQQALGQGPEFLTYFQNEAQLDKSGLPSDRFFAERPEGSVSTLKIQRTQQEDSAVYLCASSFNRPEPSTYEQYFGPGTRLTVT.

This rearrangement joins TRBV7-2 to TRBJ1-3; no clear D gene. The germline V gene has CDR1 SGHTA and CDR2 FQGNSA. The CDR3 is 15 amino acids. The V end lost 2 bases, the J end lost 2 bases, and 10 bases lay between the germline ends. This CDR3 reads CASSLLAFPGNTIYF. The CDR3 DNA is TGTGCCAGCAGCTTATTGGCTTTTCCTGGAAACACCATATATTTT.

The chain combines TRBV5-6 with TRBJ1-1; TRBD1 might be the D (6 bases). Trimming cost V 4 bases and J 5 bases, with 27 bases left between them. Germline V lookup: CDR1 SGHDT, CDR2 YYEEEE. The CDR3 has 18 residues. The CDR3 DNA reads as TGTGCCAGCAGCCCCCCTATTCCCACCTCAGGGGTGGCGACTGAAGCTTTCTTT. Protein: CASSPPIPTSGVATEAFF.

This clonotype was detected only a few times. The chain joins TRBV7-2 to TRBJ2-1, with 7 positions matching TRBD1. The germline V gene has CDR1 SGHTA and CDR2 FQGNSA. There are 13 residues in the CDR3. Trimming took 5 bases from V and 9 from J; bases not matched to a gene: 7. The CDR3 DNA follows: TGTGCCAGCAGCGAAGCCAGGGGGAGTGAGCAGTTCTTC. Encoded protein: CASSEARGSEQFF.

The chain links TRBV5-4 to TRBJ1-2; the D gene is possibly TRBD1 (5 bases). The CDR3 has 13 amino acids. Per the germline V gene, CDR1 is SGHNT and CDR2 is YYREEE (reference sequence). V was cut by 3 bases and J by 8 bases, with 14 bases left in between. CDR3 coding DNA: TGTGCCAGCAGCTCACGACAGAATTTCGGCTACACCTTC. This sequence encodes CASSSRQNFGYTF. Full variable domain (remainder filled in from reference TRBV5-4 and TRBJ1-2): ETGVTQSPTHLIKTRGQQVTLRCSSQSGHNTVSWYQQALGQGPQFIFQYYREEENGRGNFPPRFSGLQFPNYSSELNVNALELDDSALYLCASSSRQNFGYTFGSGTRLTVV.

This clonotype was counted between two and nine times. This chain joins TRBV6-2 or TRBV6-3 and TRBJ2-6, with 7 bases aligning to TRBD1. From germline, CDR1 is MNHEY and CDR2 SVGEGT. CDR3 length: 15 amino acids. With 10 bases clipped from V and 1 base from J, the junction kept 7 bases outside the gene matches. The CDR3 nucleotides read TGTGCCACCGCAATACAGGGGTCTGGGGCCAACGTCCTGACTTTC. Translated: CATAIQGSGANVLTF.

The chain uses TRBV20-1 and TRBJ2-3, with D perhaps matching TRBD2 (5 bases). V was pared by 6 bases and J by 0 bases, with 19 bases between. Germline CDR1 reads DFQATT; CDR2 reads SNEGSKA (reference sequence). There are 16 residues in the CDR3. The CDR3: CSAPAFLAASTDTQYF. The CDR3 region has the DNA TGCAGTGCCCCAGCCTTTCTAGCAGCTAGCACAGATACGCAGTATTTT.